One sample yielded the 9 T cell receptor beta chains listed below, sequenced in a study of graft-versus-host responses after intestinal transplantation. Here immunoSEQ multiplex PCR was the method, and the copy in TCRdb shows in-frame clones only, minus some. The table shows over 20,000 clones, with approximately 92% occurring only once. Sequences were derived from PBMCs, sampled about 250 days after intestinal transplant. These receptors all stem from a human patient who received an intestinal transplant, so some T cells may come from the graft donor.

This chain links TRBV7-9 with TRBJ2-7; D is ambiguous. Germline lookup yields CDR1 SEHNR and CDR2 FQNEAQ (reference sequence). V gave up 4 bases and J gave up 9 bases, with 28 bases separating them. The CDR3 is made up of 17 amino acids. CDR3 bases: TGTGCCAGCAGCTGGAGTGGTGAGCGCAGCCCCGATGCTGGGCAGTACTTC. Translated, it gives CASSWSGERSPDAGQYF.

The chain has TRBV28 and TRBJ2-7; a possible D gene is TRBD1 (6 bases). CDR3 size: 15 residues. CDR1 and CDR2 from the germline V gene are MDHEN and SYDVKM. Trimming removed 4 bases from V and 0 bases from J, with 13 bases in between. The CDR3 sequence is CASSSPGALSYEQYF. The CDR3 coding sequence is TGTGCCAGCAGTTCCCCAGGGGCTCTCTCCTACGAGCAGTACTTC.

This rearrangement joins TRBV2 to TRBJ1-3, with TRBD1 matching over 7 bases. Germline V gene lookup returns CDR1 SNHLY and CDR2 FYNNEI. The CDR3 extends over 16 amino acids. V lost 5 bases to trimming and J lost 0 bases; unmatched junction nucleotides: 7. CDR3 nucleotide sequence: TGTGCCAGCAGTTTCCGGACAGGCGGCTCTGGAAACACCATATATTTT. Its protein product is CASSFRTGGSGNTIYF.

V and J are TRBV2 and TRBJ2-3; D could derive from TRBD1 or TRBD2 (6 bases each). Germline lookup yields CDR1 SNHLY and CDR2 FYNNEI. CDR3 size: 17 residues. Trimming took 5 bases from V and 6 from J, leaving 24 bases between them. CDR3 amino acids: CASSNGGQPVWVDTQYF. Here the CDR3 DNA reads TGTGCCAGCAGTAACGGGGGACAACCAGTCTGGGTCGATACGCAGTATTTT.

The rearrangement uses TRBV21-1 and TRBJ2-3; the table's D gene call, TRBD2, was not cross checked with the DNA. TRBV21-1 is a known pseudogene. The CDR3 contains 16 residues. The CDR3 region is CASSHWEGTSTDTQYF. DNA of the CDR3: TGTGCCAGCAGCCATTGGGAGGGTACTAGCACAGATACGCAGTATTTT.

The V and J genes are TRBV18 and TRBJ1-2, with D hard to call. V was trimmed by 0 bases and J by 8 bases, leaving 19 bases between them. Germline V gene lookup returns CDR1 KGHSH and CDR2 LQKENI. This CDR3 region has 16 residues. CDR3 nucleotide sequence: TGTGCCAGCTCACCACCGGAGGAGCAAGTTGAGAAGGGCTACACCTTC. It codes for CASSPPEEQVEKGYTF.

This clone has more than one count but fewer than ten. This chain connects TRBV4-1 to TRBJ1-1; 9 bases are a match to TRBD1. The CDR3 runs 16 residues. Germline V gene lookup returns CDR1 MGHRA and CDR2 YSYEKL. V was clipped by 4 bases and J by 7 bases; unmatched bases: 13. CDR3: CASSRIGDREILEAFF. CDR3 bases: TGCGCCAGCAGCCGGATCGGGGACAGGGAAATTCTTGAAGCTTTCTTT.

The chain is built from TRBV7-9 and TRBJ2-3; 10 bases are a match to TRBD2. CDR3 length: 17 amino acids. Trimming removed 2 bases from V and 5 bases from J; junction bases left unmatched: 10. Germline-derived CDR1 and CDR2 are SEHNR and FQNEAQ (reference sequence). DNA of the CDR3: TGTGCCAGCAGCTTATATGAGCTAGCGGGAGTGGGAGATACGCAGTATTTT. Amino acids: CASSLYELAGVGDTQYF.

J is TRBJ2-7 and V is TRBV7-9, with 12 positions matching TRBD2. This CDR3 is 18 amino acids long. Germline-derived CDR1 and CDR2 are SEHNR and FQNEAQ (reference sequence). V was pared by 2 bases and J by 2 bases, with 10 bases of the junction left unmatched. CDR3 nucleotide sequence: TGTGCCAGCAGCTTATTTGGCCTAGCGGGAGGGAGGGCCTACGAGCAGTACTTC. Translating it yields CASSLFGLAGGRAYEQYF.